The 30 T cell receptor beta chains listed next were all sequenced from one sample in a study of OX40 agonist ivuxolimab in advanced cancers. Here immunoSEQ multiplex PCR was the method, and the copy in TCRdb shows in-frame clones only, minus some. The profile covers over 55,000 clones, with more than 80% appearing a single time and more than 13% taken by the ten largest. The sample consisted of CD4+ or CD8+ T cells sorted from blood, taken in a trial of the OX40 agonist ivuxolimab. The receptors originated from an adult with an advanced solid tumor such as melanoma, head and neck, liver or kidney cancer.

In DNA form, the CDR3 reads TGTGCCAGCAAAGCGTTAGCTTCTCGGCTCACCGGGGAGCTGTTTTTT. It is translated as CASKALASRLTGELFF. The rearrangement uses TRBV6-6 and TRBJ2-2; D ambiguous. V was trimmed by 7 bases and J by 4 bases, leaving 19 bases between them. CDR3 length equals 16 residues. Per the germline V gene, CDR1 is MNHNY and CDR2 is SVGAGI (reference sequence).

The chain employs TRBV27 and TRBJ2-7; 7 bases are a match to TRBD1. The length of the CDR3 is 13 residues. In germline, CDR1 is MNHEY, CDR2 SMNVEV (reference sequence). V lost 6 bases to trimming and J lost 7 bases; unmatched junction nucleotides: 9. The CDR3 DNA is TGTGCCAGCAGGGGGACAGCAACACTTGAGCAGTACTTC. Translated: CASRGTATLEQYF.

J is TRBJ2-3 and V is TRBV7-3; 8 positions match TRBD2. The CDR3 extends over 15 amino acids. V lost 6 bases and J lost 0; bases outside the gene matches: 5. CDR1 SGHTA and CDR2 FQGTGA come from the germline V gene. Here the CDR3 DNA reads TGTGCCAGCAGGACCACGGGAGGGAGCACAGATACGCAGTATTTT. Translated, it gives CASRTTGGSTDTQYF.

The rearrangement links TRBV27 to TRBJ2-5, with D possibly called TRBD1 or TRBD2 (5 bases each). The DNA end favors TRBJ2-7, so the J call may be wrong. CDR1 is MNHEY, CDR2 SMNVEV, per germline (reference sequence). The CDR3 consists of 17 residues. The CDR3 loop is CASTFGIRDRLSYEQYF. Written as DNA, the CDR3 is TGTGCCAGCACTTTTGGGATCCGGGACCGCCTCTCCTACGAGCAGTACTTC.

This chain links TRBV30 with TRBJ2-6; possible D gene TRBD1, 5 bases. The ends were cut back, 0 bases at V and 2 bases at J, with 8 bases in the middle. Germline V gene sequence: CDR1 GTSNPN, CDR2 SVGIG (reference sequence). This CDR3 has 15 residues. CDR3 bases: TGTGCCTGGAGTGTTCAAGGGGCTGGGGCCAACGTCCTGACTTTC. Protein product: CAWSVQGAGANVLTF.

The rearrangement joins TRBV19 to TRBJ2-1, with D uncertain. Trimming shortened V by 5 bases and J by 8 bases, and 10 bases separated the two germline ends. Per the germline V gene, CDR1 is LNHDA and CDR2 is SQIVND (reference sequence). This CDR3 comprises 12 residues. CDR3 coding DNA: TGTGCCAGTAGTGAGGCTTTGGATGAGCAGTTCTTC. It specifies CASSEALDEQFF.

Points on this clone: A read error may account for a junction end that differs from germline. V usage is TRBV20-1 and J usage is TRBJ2-7; no clear D. Germline-derived CDR1 and CDR2 are DFQATT and SNEGSKA (reference sequence). CDR3 size: 11 residues. The CDR3 is CSASPLAPPLF. As DNA, the CDR3 is TGCAGTGCTAGTCCCTTAGCCCCCCCTCTCTTC.

Notes on this clone: The same CDR3 is also encoded by other DNA sequences in this sample. This rearrangement joins TRBV28 to TRBJ1-5; D gene unclear. The CDR3 consists of 11 residues. Germline V lookup: CDR1 MDHEN, CDR2 SYDVKM. Trimming cost V 3 bases and J 7 bases, with 4 bases left between them. CDR3 protein: CASSLEQPQHF. CDR3 coding DNA: TGTGCCAGCAGTTTGGAGCAGCCCCAGCATTTT.

The chain has TRBV27 and TRBJ2-1, with 9 bases aligning to TRBD2. Germline values: CDR1 MNHEY, CDR2 SMNVEV (reference sequence). The CDR3 covers 18 residues. V dropped 6 bases and J dropped 10; count of bases not matched to a gene: 22. CDR3 sequence (DNA): TGTGCCAGCAGCCAAAGACCTCCAGGACTAGCGATCTACACCGAGCAGTTCTTC. It is translated as CASSQRPPGLAIYTEQFF.

The chain is built from TRBV2 and TRBJ1-1, with a tentative D call TRBD1 (6 bases). V gave up 4 bases and J gave up 4 bases, with 10 bases separating them. CDR3 length: 13 amino acids. Germline CDR1 is SNHLY and CDR2 is FYNNEI. DNA for the CDR3: TGTGCCAGCAGTGGGGACATGACCACTGAAGCTTTCTTT. Residues: CASSGDMTTEAFF.

The chain joins TRBV19 to TRBJ1-2; perhaps TRBD1 as D (5 bases). The CDR3 consists of 15 residues. The V end lost 5 bases, the J end lost 3 bases, and 16 bases lay between the germline ends. Germline CDR1 reads LNHDA; CDR2 reads SQIVND (reference sequence). The CDR3 loop reads CASSFFRGADYGYTF. CDR3 nucleotides: TGTGCCAGTAGTTTTTTCCGAGGGGCGGACTATGGCTACACCTTC.

The gene calls are TRBV5-1 and TRBJ2-1, with D unresolved. The V gene's germline CDR1 is SGHRS and CDR2 YFSETQ. V shed 0 bases and J shed 8 bases, with 6 bases lying between them. CDR3 length: 12 amino acids. The CDR3 coding sequence is TGCGCCAGCAGCTTGGGTGGGGATGAGCAGTTCTTC. This encodes CASSLGGDEQFF.

The chain carries TRBV7-2 and TRBJ1-2; 8 bases map to TRBD1. With V trimmed by 1 base and J by 2 bases, 0 bases remained unmatched. Germline CDR1 is SGHTA and CDR2 is FQGNSA. The CDR3 spans 14 residues. The CDR3 region is CASSLDRGNYGYTF. The CDR3 DNA reads as TGTGCCAGCAGCTTAGACAGGGGGAACTATGGCTACACCTTC.

The rearrangement uses TRBV19 and TRBJ2-6, with TRBD1 matching over 8 bases. Germline V gene data show CDR1 as LNHDA and CDR2 as SQIVND (reference sequence). After removal of 4 bases from V and 2 bases from J, the junction contained 4 bases not matched to a gene. The CDR3 loop spans 16 amino acids. The CDR3 loop reads CASSTGGSPGANVLTF. DNA for the CDR3: TGTGCCAGTAGTACAGGGGGCTCCCCTGGGGCCAACGTCCTGACTTTC.

This chain links TRBV6-4 with TRBJ2-1, with 10 positions matching TRBD2. The CDR3 length is 14 residues. Germline loops: CDR1 MRHNA, CDR2 SNTAGT. After removal of 5 bases from V and 9 bases from J, the junction contained 7 bases not matched to a gene. The CDR3 sequence: CASSTGTSVGEQFF. The CDR3 DNA sequence: TGTGCCAGCAGTACCGGGACTAGCGTTGGTGAGCAGTTCTTC.

V is TRBV2 and J is TRBJ2-2; no firm D call. The length of the CDR3 is 11 residues. CDR1 is SNHLY and CDR2 is FYNNEI in the germline V gene. Trimming shortened V by 7 bases and J by 10 bases, and 10 bases separated the two germline ends. The CDR3 sequence: CASTLRQELFF. The CDR3 region has the DNA TGTGCCAGCACCCTGAGACAGGAGCTGTTTTTT.

This clone was seen only once. The J gene is TRBJ1-1, the V gene TRBV7-9, with D unresolved. The CDR3 length is 13 residues. Germline values: CDR1 SEHNR, CDR2 FQNEAQ (reference sequence). V lost 6 bases, J lost 3 bases, and 11 bases lay in between. The CDR3 region has the DNA TGTGCCAGCAGACGGGAGAGGGACACTGAAGCTTTCTTT. Residues: CASRRERDTEAFF.

The chain recombines TRBV28 with TRBJ2-5; a weak D match, TRBD2 (6 bases). In germline, CDR1 is MDHEN, CDR2 SYDVKM. V lost 3 bases, J lost 5 bases, and 13 bases lay in between. The CDR3 is made up of 14 amino acids. Here the CDR3 DNA reads TGTGCCAGCAGTTTGGTCGGGAGCCGGGAGACCCAGTACTTC. Encoded protein: CASSLVGSRETQYF. The complete variable domain, with remaining parts taken from reference TRBV28 and TRBJ2-5, reads DVKVTQSSRYLVKRTGEKVFLECVQDMDHENMFWYRQDPGLGLRLIYFSYDVKMKEKGDIPEGYSVSREKKERFSLILESASTNQTSMYLCASSLVGSRETQYFGPGTRLLVL.

The rearrangement uses TRBV7-9 and TRBJ2-2; TRBD2 matches at 12 bases. The CDR3 is 17 amino acids. Germline CDR1 SEHNR, CDR2 FQNEAQ (reference sequence). The V and J ends lost 4 bases and 7 bases, in that order; junction bases with no gene match: 10. The DNA of the CDR3 is TGTGCCAGCAGCTCGACTAGCGGGAGTATCGGTGGCGGGGAGCTGTTTTTT. Translation gives CASSSTSGSIGGGELFF.

This clone was found once. The V and J genes are TRBV29-1 and TRBJ2-2, with D possibly matching TRBD2 (6 bases). V was cut by 7 bases and J by 4 bases, with 16 bases left in between. The CDR3 runs 14 residues. Germline loops: CDR1 SQVTM, CDR2 ANQGSEA. CDR3 sequence (DNA): TGCAGCGCTGATAGAGGGCGGGGCACCGGGGAGCTGTTTTTT. It encodes CSADRGRGTGELFF.

The chain carries TRBV7-2 and TRBJ1-1; D gene uncertain. Germline assignment: CDR1 SGHTA and CDR2 FQGNSA. The CDR3 totals 14 residues. Deletions cut 4 bases from V and 4 bases from J, with 13 bases between. CDR3 coding DNA: TGTGCCAGCAGCTCCCTAGCTAGAGGCACTGAAGCTTTCTTT. It specifies CASSSLARGTEAFF.

The rearrangement uses TRBV5-1 and TRBJ1-2; TRBD1 aligns across 9 bases. Looked up from germline, CDR1 is SGHRS and CDR2 is YFSETQ. V dropped 6 bases and J dropped 6; count of bases not matched to a gene: 12. The CDR3 has 15 residues. The CDR3 DNA sequence: TGCGCCAGCACTGCGGGACAGGGAAGGATTGATGGCTACACCTTC. It specifies CASTAGQGRIDGYTF.

The chain couples TRBV9 to TRBJ2-1, with D uncertain. V was pared by 0 bases and J by 5 bases, with 6 bases between. From germline, CDR1 is SGDLS and CDR2 YYNGEE. The CDR3 is 13 amino acids. DNA of the CDR3: TGTGCCAGCAGCGTAGAAGATGACAATGAGCAGTTCTTC. Its protein is CASSVEDDNEQFF.

In this sample, this clone turned up a few times. The chain is built from TRBV6-5 and TRBJ1-1, with TRBD1 matching 9 bases. Losses at the gene ends were 6 bases for V and 4 bases for J; bases not matched to a gene: 3. Germline lookup yields CDR1 MNHEY and CDR2 SVGAGI. The CDR3 runs 13 residues. The CDR3 sequence is CASRGTGLTEAFF. The DNA for the CDR3 is TGTGCCAGCAGGGGGACAGGGCTCACTGAAGCTTTCTTT.

The CDR3 loop reads CASSPPREGGRVDEQYF. CDR3 in DNA: TGTGCCAGCTCACCCCCCCGAGAGGGTGGACGGGTGGACGAGCAGTACTTC. This sequence joins TRBV18 and TRBJ2-7; a weak D match, TRBD2 (5 bases). This CDR3 comprises 17 residues. Trimming shortened V by 3 bases and J by 5 bases, and 23 bases separated the two germline ends. CDR1 is KGHSH and CDR2 is LQKENI in the germline V gene.

The rearrangement joins TRBV5-1 to TRBJ2-7; TRBD1 agrees at 7 bases. Trimming took 4 bases from V and 6 from J; bases not matched to a gene: 10. The CDR3 extends over 14 amino acids. CDR1 and CDR2 from the germline V gene are SGHRS and YFSETQ. The CDR3 coding sequence is TGCGCCAGCAGCCCGGGACAGCCCCGGAGCGAGCAGTACTTC. This codes for CASSPGQPRSEQYF.

The CDR3: CASIDASGRASYNEQFF. CDR3 bases: TGTGCCAGCATTGATGCTAGCGGGAGAGCCTCCTACAATGAGCAGTTCTTC. The chain recombines TRBV6-1 with TRBJ2-1; 10 nucleotides match TRBD2. Trimming removed 7 bases from V and 0 bases from J; junction bases left unmatched: 9. CDR1 and CDR2 from the germline V gene are MNHNS and SASEGT. CDR3 size: 17 residues.

V usage is TRBV27 and J usage is TRBJ2-3; 12 bases match TRBD2. Losses at the gene ends were 5 bases for V and 7 bases for J; bases not matched to a gene: 10. The CDR3 runs to 16 residues. CDR1 is MNHEY, CDR2 SMNVEV, per germline (reference sequence). CDR3 in amino acids: CASSPARTSGKNTQYF. The CDR3 DNA sequence: TGTGCCAGCAGTCCGGCCAGGACTAGCGGGAAGAATACGCAGTATTTT.

This clone was found once. The V and J genes are TRBV12-5 and TRBJ1-5, with 11 bases lining up with TRBD1. After removal of 2 bases from V and 7 bases from J, the junction contained 10 bases not matched to a gene. CDR3 length equals 17 residues. Germline V gene lookup returns CDR1 LGHNT and CDR2 FRNRAP. The CDR3 nucleotides are TGTGCTAGTGGTTTGACCGGGACAGGGGGATTAATACAGCCCCAGCATTTT. Amino acid sequence: CASGLTGTGGLIQPQHF.

The J gene is TRBJ2-5, the V gene TRBV6-5; 9 positions agree with TRBD1. J gave up 4 bases and V 5 bases, and 2 bases lay outside the gene matches. CDR3 length: 13 residues. Per germline, CDR1 MNHEY and CDR2 SVGAGI. The CDR3 coding sequence is TGTGCCAGCAGTCGACAGGGGGGAGAGACCCAGTACTTC. Protein product: CASSRQGGETQYF.